This is a list of T cell receptor beta chains from one sample in a study of blood T cell repertoires in COVID-19. The assay was immunoSEQ multiplex PCR, and TCRdb's table has in-frame clones only and misses some. The sample shows 150,000 to 200,000 clones, 88% of them seen only once. Sequencing input: peripheral blood. The receptors come from a man between 60 and 75 years old with acute or convalescent COVID-19. Each CDR3 is given with its conserved first and last residue. A D gene is named only where the DNA matches it firmly. Rows may omit the clone size; those that give it use once, few, many or a size class.

TRBJ1-2 NA TRBD1 TRBV30 CAWSVGDSYGYTF TGTGCCTGGAGTGTTGGGGACAGCTATGGCTACACCTTC
TRBJ2-5 NA TRBD1 TRBV5-1 CASSLGTGSRQETQYF TGCGCCAGCAGCTTAGGGACAGGCTCCCGCCAAGAGACCCAGTACTTC
TRBJ1-3 NA TRBD1 TRBV18 CASSPSRDSGNTIYF TGTGCCAGCTCACCCTCCCGGGACAGTGGAAACACCATATATTTT
TRBJ1-6 NA NA TRBV19 CASSQGLNSPLHF TGTGCCAGTAGTCAGGGATTGAATTCACCCCTCCACTTT
TRBJ2-7 NA TRBD2 TRBV30 CAWSVRTSGSYEQYF TGTGCCTGGAGTGTTCGGACTAGCGGGAGCTACGAGCAGTACTTC
TRBJ2-5 NA TRBD2 TRBV19 CASSMTSGQETQYF TGTGCCAGTAGTATGACTAGCGGACAAGAGACCCAGTACTTC
TRBJ1-3 NA NA TRBV7-3 CASSVDSASSGNTIYF TGTGCCAGCAGCGTGGACAGCGCTAGCTCTGGAAACACCATATATTTT
TRBJ1-2 once NA TRBV6-6 CASSYSGGSYGYTF TGTGCCAGCAGTTACTCGGGGGGTAGCTATGGCTACACCTTC
TRBJ1-3 NA NA TRBV6-1 CASSDRERDPGNTIYF TGTGCCAGCAGTGACCGCGAGAGGGATCCTGGAAACACCATATATTTT
TRBJ2-2 NA NA TRBV5-1 CASSLDGVGELFF TGCGCCAGCAGCTTGGACGGGGTTGGGGAGCTGTTTTTT
TRBJ2-3 NA TRBD1 TRBV12-5 CASGDPTGADTQYF TGTGCTAGTGGGGACCCGACAGGGGCAGATACGCAGTATTTT
TRBJ2-5 NA NA TRBV4-1 CASSPPESGVETQYF TGCGCCAGCAGCCCCCCGGAGTCGGGAGTAGAGACCCAGTACTTC
TRBJ1-2 NA TRBD1 TRBV30 CASPQGVHGYTF TGTGCCTCACCACAGGGGGTCCATGGCTACACCTTC
TRBJ2-1 few NA TRBV7-2 CASSLRDGSYNEQFF TGTGCCAGCAGCTTAAGGGACGGGAGCTACAATGAGCAGTTCTTC
TRBJ2-7 NA NA TRBV19 CASSFRIGAAYEQYF TGTGCCAGTAGTTTCCGGATAGGGGCGGCCTACGAGCAGTACTTC
TRBJ1-1 NA NA TRBV30 CAWSRQVNAFF TGTGCCTGGAGTCGGCAGGTGAATGCTTTCTTT
TRBJ2-6 NA TRBD1 TRBV6-1 CASSGGQAYSGANVLTF TGTGCCAGCAGTGGCGGACAGGCTTACTCTGGGGCCAACGTCCTGACTTTC
TRBJ1-6 NA NA TRBV3-1/TRBV3-2 CASSQAPRAGSPLHF TGTGCCAGCAGCCAAGCTCCCAGGGCTGGGTCACCCCTCCACTTT
TRBJ2-3 NA TRBD1 TRBV5-1 CASSPGTVSTDTQYF TGCGCCAGCAGCCCCGGGACAGTGAGCACAGATACGCAGTATTTT
TRBJ1-4 NA NA TRBV12-3/TRBV12-4 CASSFGHNEKLFF TGTGCCAGCAGTTTCGGTCATAATGAAAAACTGTTTTTT
TRBJ2-1 NA TRBD2 TRBV19 CASSQYASGGYNEQFF TGTGCCAGTAGTCAGTATGCTAGCGGGGGCTACAATGAGCAGTTCTTC
TRBJ1-1 NA NA TRBV19 CASSIRGAEAFF TGTGCCAGTAGTATACGGGGGGCTGAAGCTTTCTTT
TRBJ2-7 NA NA TRBV3-1/TRBV3-2 CASRAIPYEQYF TGTGCCAGCAGAGCCATTCCCTACGAGCAGTACTTC
TRBJ1-2 NA NA TRBV21-1 CASSKGPDRNYGYTF TGTGCCAGCAGCAAAGGTCCTGACAGGAATTATGGCTACACCTTC
TRBJ1-2 NA NA TRBV30 CAWSATRGYGYTF TGTGCCTGGAGTGCGACGCGGGGCTATGGCTACACCTTC
TRBJ2-1 NA TRBD2 TRBV7-9 CASSSPTSGGRKFF TGTGCCAGCAGCTCACCCACTAGCGGGGGTCGGAAGTTCTTC
TRBJ1-1 NA TRBD1 TRBV10-3 CAIQQGENTEAFF TGTGCCATCCAACAGGGGGAGAACACTGAAGCTTTCTTT
TRBJ1-6 NA NA TRBV6-5 CASSYSGGGNSPLHF TGTGCCAGCAGTTACTCGGGCGGAGGCAATTCACCCCTCCACTTT
TRBJ1-1 NA TRBD1 TRBV29-1 CSVERDRGVTEAFF TGCAGCGTTGAACGAGACAGGGGGGTCACTGAAGCTTTCTTT
TRBJ2-7 NA NA TRBV7-2 CASSLAGLEQYF TGTGCCAGCAGCTTAGCGGGGCTCGAGCAGTACTTC
TRBJ2-3 NA TRBD2 TRBV11-3 CASSLSLAGGADTQYF TGTGCCAGCAGCTTGAGCCTAGCGGGAGGAGCAGATACGCAGTATTTT
TRBJ2-2 NA NA TRBV5-6 CASSLGLNTGELFF TGTGCCAGCAGCTTGGGTCTGAACACCGGGGAGCTGTTTTTT
TRBJ2-3 NA TRBD2 TRBV5-5 CASSLQAGGSTDTQYF TGTGCCAGCAGCTTGCAAGCGGGAGGTAGCACAGATACGCAGTATTTT
TRBJ1-1 once TRBD1 TRBV18 CASSLTGGRVLNTEAFF TGTGCCAGCTCCTTAACAGGGGGCAGAGTTCTGAACACTGAAGCTTTCTTT
TRBJ2-1 NA TRBD2 TRBV9 CASSVIAGEYNEQFF TGTGCCAGCAGCGTAATAGCGGGGGAGTACAATGAGCAGTTCTTC
TRBJ1-2 NA NA TRBV9 CASSEGVAADGYTF TGTGCCAGCAGCGAAGGGGTGGCGGCGGATGGCTACACCTTC
TRBJ1-1 NA NA TRBV27 CASSSRDTEAFF TGTGCCAGCAGCTCAAGAGACACTGAAGCTTTCTTT
TRBJ2-1 NA TRBD1 TRBV18 CASTMDRGWNEQFF TGTGCCAGCACTATGGACAGGGGATGGAATGAGCAGTTCTTC
TRBJ1-2 NA TRBD1 TRBV5-5 CASSLRQGYGYTF TGTGCCAGCAGCTTGAGACAGGGTTACGGCTACACCTTC
TRBJ1-4 NA NA TRBV5-1 CASSPTSPVEKLFF TGCGCCAGCAGTCCGACATCCCCTGTTGAAAAACTGTTTTTT
TRBJ1-6 NA TRBD1 TRBV29-1 CSAGQGDSPLHF TGCAGCGCGGGACAGGGGGATTCACCCCTCCACTTT
TRBJ1-1 NA NA TRBV6-5 CASSFRTGMGYTEAFF TGTGCCAGCAGTTTCCGGACGGGGATGGGGTACACTGAAGCTTTCTTT
TRBJ2-3 NA NA TRBV4-1 CASSQLTGTSTDTQYF TGCGCCAGCAGCCAATTGACGGGAACAAGCACAGATACGCAGTATTTT
TRBJ1-4 NA NA TRBV10-2 CATRGVATNEKLFF TGCGCCACCCGGGGGGTTGCAACTAATGAAAAACTGTTTTTT
TRBJ1-3 NA NA TRBV7-9 CASSLAGGDTIYF TGTGCCAGCAGCTTAGCCGGGGGGGACACCATATATTTT
TRBJ2-3 NA TRBD1 TRBV7-8 CASSSGQTQYF TGTGCCAGCAGCTCGGGACAGACGCAGTATTTT
TRBJ2-1 NA TRBD1 TRBV27 CASRARTGAGLYNEQFF TGTGCCAGCAGAGCTAGGACAGGGGCGGGTTTATACAATGAGCAGTTCTTC
TRBJ2-5 NA NA TRBV6-5 CASSYSSGGGETQYF TGTGCCAGCAGTTACTCCTCAGGGGGAGGAGAGACCCAGTACTTC
TRBJ1-2 NA TRBD1 TRBV30 CAWRGQGDYGYTF TGTGCCTGGAGGGGACAGGGGGACTATGGCTACACCTTC
TRBJ2-7 NA NA TRBV27 CASSWDIQSSYEQYF TGTGCCAGCAGCTGGGACATACAAAGCTCCTACGAGCAGTACTTC
TRBJ2-2 NA TRBD1 TRBV13 CASREGQGVGELFF TGTGCCAGCAGAGAAGGACAGGGGGTCGGGGAGCTGTTTTTT
TRBJ2-1 NA NA TRBV5-1 CASSLERSYGNEQFF TGCGCCAGCAGCTTGGAAAGAAGCTACGGCAATGAGCAGTTCTTC